The entry below describes one TCR beta chain. This sample is drawn from a study of blood T cell repertoires in COVID-19. V dropped 3 bases and J dropped 5 bases, with 5 bases sitting between them. The CDR3 extends over 11 amino acids. The method was immunoSEQ multiplex PCR; TCRdb's version includes in-frame clones alone and lacks a portion of them. Of about 150,000 clones listed, 84% are singletons. The source material was PBMCs or T cells enriched from blood (not recorded which). The TCR was taken from a woman in her 50s who had recovered from COVID-19. This chain joins TRBV12-3 or TRBV12-4 and TRBJ2-7; D not resolved. The CDR3 is CASSFSDEQYF. CDR3 nucleotide sequence: TGTGCCAGCAGTTTTTCCGACGAGCAGTACTTC.